The present T cell receptor beta chain was sequenced within a study of T-cell reconstitution after alpha-beta-depleted transplantation in children (dated by TCRdb to the mid-2010s). About the full investigation: T-cell immune reconstitution after TCRalphabeta/CD19-depleted allogeneic hematopoietic cell transplantation in children was quantitatively tracked in the study by means of TCR repertoire profiling. Overall study outcomes, separate from this receptor: Over subsequent months, a decline in hyperexpanded clone frequencies was noted, and after one year, T-cell counts and TCRbeta diversity were mostly ascribed to newly produced T cells. In some patients, the high TCRbeta diversity seen at day 60 was put down to recipient T cells and intrathymic progenitors that had survived conditioning. Apparently early alphabetaT-cell count recovery about two months after transplant reportedly relied on only several hundred rapidly expanded clones derived from non-depleted graft cells.

V is shortened by 8 bases, J by 7 bases, and the region joining them spans 6 bases. For CDR1 and CDR2, the germline V gene lists MDHEN and SYDVKM. From the cysteine through the phenylalanine, the CDR3 covers 10 amino acids. Solely the CDR3 DNA is kept, with 30 bases framed from the first base. Receptor amplification or capture employed PCR. For sequencing, an Illumina HiSeq 2500 was employed. TCR libraries were prepared with molecular barcoding, using unique molecular identifiers to normalize TCRbeta repertoire quantification. The public reads were reprocessed in TCRdb via fastp at Q25 and MiXCR, keeping in-frame beta chains. Under each unique CDR3 protein, matching rows form one entry showing the most common genes and DNA. In this sample the table shows 350,000 to 500,000 distinct CDR3 sequences, around two fifths of which occur a single time. Of the sample, approximately 25% is held by the ten largest clones.

Taken with the paper, the label for treatment or condition translates to: allogeneic hematopoietic cell transplantation with graft depleted of TCRalphabeta T cells and CD19 B cells. The transplant recipients were children given TCRalphabeta/CD19-depleted allogeneic hematopoietic cell grafts. Concerning this clonotype itself: Its antigen is currently not known. No per-base quality is available; no much larger clone lies one base away.

This clonotype originated in a girl aged 2-10 years with aplastic anemia, due to receive a stem cell transplant. The sample consisted of PBMCs, taken before TCRalphabeta/CD19-depleted stem cell transplant. The rearranged segments are TRBV28 and TRBJ2-1; the D gene cannot be resolved reliably. The bases read TGTGCCAGCGGTCAGAATGAGCAGTTCTTC. This translates into CASGQNEQFF.